This TCR beta chain stems from a study of CD8 T cells in ankylosing spondylitis. From the 5' RACE reads, TCRdb called clonotypes with MiXCR, one entry per CDR3 protein. The sample yields just over 350,000 distinct CDR3 sequences, 20% seen once. Only a few counts were recorded for this clonotype. CDR3 length: 17 residues. The germline V gene has CDR1 MRHNA and CDR2 SNTAGT. Trimming removed 4 bases from V and 7 bases from J; junction bases left unmatched: 17. The chain joins TRBV6-4 to TRBJ2-5, with 8 nucleotides matching TRBD2. Specimen: blood, either unsorted or a sorted T cell fraction (not recorded which). The clonotype originates from a male donor with ankylosing spondylitis or in good health (not recorded which). This CDR3 reads CASSAPPRDLAGVTQYF. The CDR3, as DNA: TGTGCCAGCAGTGCCCCCCCCAGAGATCTAGCGGGTGTGACCCAGTACTTC.